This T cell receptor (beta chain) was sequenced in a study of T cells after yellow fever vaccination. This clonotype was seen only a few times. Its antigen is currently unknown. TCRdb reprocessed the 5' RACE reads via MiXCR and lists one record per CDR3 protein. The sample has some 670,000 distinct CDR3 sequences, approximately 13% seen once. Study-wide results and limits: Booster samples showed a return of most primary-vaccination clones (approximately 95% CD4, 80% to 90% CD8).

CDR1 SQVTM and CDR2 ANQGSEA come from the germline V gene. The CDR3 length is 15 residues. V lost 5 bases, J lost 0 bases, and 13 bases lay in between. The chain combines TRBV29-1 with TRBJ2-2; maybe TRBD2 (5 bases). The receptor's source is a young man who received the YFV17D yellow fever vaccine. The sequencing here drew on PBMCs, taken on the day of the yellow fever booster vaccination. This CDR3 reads CSVNPGGSNTGELFF. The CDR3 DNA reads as TGCAGCGTTAACCCCGGCGGGTCGAACACCGGGGAGCTGTTTTTT.